Following are 23 T cell receptor beta chains from one sample sequenced in a study of blood T cell repertoires in COVID-19. Measured with immunoSEQ multiplex PCR; TCRdb has only the in-frame clones, and not every one. There are around 140,000 clones in the sample; roughly three quarters occur only once, and approximately 2% lies in the top ten. The sample taken for sequencing was peripheral blood. The receptors come from a woman aged 70-85 years with acute or convalescent COVID-19.

J is TRBJ1-2 and V is TRBV4-1; the D is unclear. The CDR3 is 14 residues long. Germline values: CDR1 MGHRA, CDR2 YSYEKL. Deletions cut 1 base from V and 4 bases from J, with 10 bases between. The CDR3 DNA reads as TGCGCCAGCAGCCAAGGAAGGGAGGGCTATGGCTACACCTTC. This translates into CASSQGREGYGYTF.

The chain has TRBV10-3 and TRBJ2-7; 8 positions agree with TRBD1. Germline loops: CDR1 ENHRY, CDR2 SYGVKD. The CDR3 sequence is 15 residues long. After removal of 4 bases from V and 3 bases from J, the junction contained 8 bases not matched to a gene. Here the CDR3 DNA reads TGTGCCATCAGTGGGTCGACAGGGGAGGACTACGAGCAGTACTTC. This encodes CAISGSTGEDYEQYF.

The V call is TRBV4-3, the J call TRBJ1-2; TRBD1 is a possible D gene (5 bases). This CDR3 has 15 amino acids. Per the germline V gene, CDR1 is LGHNA and CDR2 is YSLEER. V was shortened by 0 bases and J by 5 bases, with 13 bases between the two germline ends. This CDR3 reads CASSQDRRGRYGYTF. CDR3 sequence (DNA): TGCGCCAGCAGCCAAGATAGGAGGGGCCGGTATGGCTACACCTTC.

The V call is TRBV6-4, the J call TRBJ2-3; weak D call: TRBD2 (5 bases). Per germline, CDR1 MRHNA and CDR2 SNTAGT. Trimming shortened V by 6 bases and J by 2 bases, and 12 bases separated the two germline ends. The CDR3 sequence is 14 residues long. The CDR3 is CASREDPHTDTQYF. CDR3 DNA: TGTGCCAGCAGGGAGGACCCCCACACAGATACGCAGTATTTT.

The V gene is TRBV10-3, the J gene TRBJ1-1, with a possible D match to TRBD1 (6 bases). V dropped 2 bases and J dropped 0 bases, with 10 bases sitting between them. CDR1 ENHRY and CDR2 SYGVKD come from the germline V gene. This CDR3 is built from 15 residues. CDR3 DNA sequence: TGTGCCATCAGTGAGCCTACAGGGATGAACACTGAAGCTTTCTTT. Translated: CAISEPTGMNTEAFF.

The rearrangement links TRBV7-2 to TRBJ1-1, with D perhaps matching TRBD1 (6 bases). Trimming stripped 7 bases from V and 4 bases from J, with 16 bases between. Germline CDR1 and CDR2: SGHTA and FQGNSA. The CDR3 spans 14 residues. In nucleotides, the CDR3 is TGTGCCAGCACCCGTGGGGGGGCGAGCACTGAAGCTTTCTTT. It encodes CASTRGGASTEAFF.

This chain connects TRBV5-1 to TRBJ1-3, with D perhaps matching TRBD1 (5 bases). V lost 4 bases and J 0 bases, leaving 14 bases between the germline ends. CDR3 length equals 16 residues. From germline, CDR1 is SGHRS and CDR2 YFSETQ. The CDR3 region is CASSPWQGSSGNTIYF. CDR3 nucleotide sequence: TGCGCCAGCAGCCCCTGGCAGGGAAGCTCTGGAAACACCATATATTTT.

In its sample, this clone was seen a few times. This rearrangement joins TRBV29-1 to TRBJ1-1; 8 bases agree with TRBD1. Germline assignment: CDR1 SQVTM and CDR2 ANQGSEA. With V trimmed by 6 bases and J by 2 bases, 5 bases remained unmatched. CDR3 length: 13 residues. Here the CDR3 DNA reads TGCAGCGTCAGCAGGGGGCGCAACACTGAAGCTTTCTTT. The encoded protein is CSVSRGRNTEAFF.

This rearrangement joins TRBV5-8 to TRBJ1-5; D remains ambiguous. CDR3 size: 13 residues. With 2 bases removed from V and 3 bases from J, the gap between germline ends came to 6 bases. The V gene's germline CDR1 is SGHTS and CDR2 YDEGEE. The CDR3 sequence is CASSFGLNQPQHF. In DNA form, the CDR3 reads TGTGCCAGCAGCTTTGGGCTCAATCAGCCCCAGCATTTT.

The chain links TRBV6-6 to TRBJ2-7; D gene unclear. This CDR3 comprises 12 residues. V was clipped by 11 bases and J by 5 bases, with 16 bases between them. Per the germline V gene, CDR1 is MNHNY and CDR2 is SVGAGI (reference sequence). The CDR3 region has the DNA TGTGCCTGCTCCCCAGGCAGCCACGAGCAGTACTTC. It translates to CACSPGSHEQYF.

This clone was observed a few times. The same CDR3 also results from other DNA sequences found in this sample. V gene TRBV15 combines with J gene TRBJ2-5; 7 bases match TRBD1. CDR1 is LNHNV, CDR2 YYDKDF, per germline (reference sequence). The CDR3 extends over 14 amino acids. J lost 3 bases, V lost 4 bases, and 5 bases had no gene match. CDR3 in amino acids: CATSKGQAKETQYF. The CDR3 region has the DNA TGTGCCACCAGCAAAGGACAGGCAAAAGAGACCCAGTACTTC.

The chain couples TRBV3-1 (or the pseudogene TRBV3-2) to TRBJ2-3; 12 bases align to TRBD2. V lost 5 bases to trimming and J lost 0 bases; unmatched junction nucleotides: 12. This CDR3 is built from 19 residues. In germline, CDR1 is LGHDT, CDR2 YNNKEL (reference sequence). The CDR3 region is CASSYTGLAGDFSTDTQYF. Written as DNA, the CDR3 is TGTGCCAGCAGCTATACGGGACTAGCGGGCGATTTTAGCACAGATACGCAGTATTTT.

This clone was found a few times. The chain joins TRBV6-5 to TRBJ1-4, with D unresolved. V dropped 5 bases and J dropped 8 bases, with 9 bases sitting between them. Germline V gene data show CDR1 as MNHEY and CDR2 as SVGAGI. CDR3 size: 12 residues. CDR3 sequence reads: CASSRRSEKLFF. The CDR3 coding sequence is TGTGCCAGCAGTCGAAGGAGCGAAAAACTGTTTTTT.

This clone has just a few counts. The CDR3 loop is CASSLAGLAGRSSYEQYF. CDR3 nucleotide sequence: TGCGCCAGCAGTTTAGCGGGGCTAGCGGGACGCAGCTCCTACGAGCAGTACTTC. V gene TRBV10-1 combines with J gene TRBJ2-7, with TRBD2 identical over 9 bases. V trimming: 5 bases; J trimming: 0 bases; junction bases outside the gene matches: 14. The length of the CDR3 is 18 residues. CDR1 is WNHNN, CDR2 SYGVQD, per germline (reference sequence).

This clone was counted many times. The chain couples TRBV6-5 to TRBJ1-6, with a weak D call TRBD1 (6 bases). V gave up 6 bases and J gave up 7 bases, with 13 bases separating them. This CDR3 contains 14 residues. CDR1 is MNHEY, CDR2 SVGAGI, per germline. CDR3 residues: CASSGAGQNSPLHF. The CDR3 DNA follows: TGTGCCAGCAGCGGCGCTGGACAGAATTCACCCCTCCACTTT.

There are a few counts of this clone. The V gene is TRBV6-2 or TRBV6-3, the J gene TRBJ2-7, with TRBD1 matching 8 bases. The germline gives CDR1 MNHEY, CDR2 SVGEGT. The CDR3 sequence is 15 residues long. Trimming at V came to 2 bases and at J to 2 bases, leaving 5 bases not matched to a gene. In nucleotides, the CDR3 is TGTGCCAGCAGTTACGGGCAGGGGGCGACCTACGAGCAGTACTTC. Residues: CASSYGQGATYEQYF.

This clone was detected once. The CDR3 region has the DNA TGCGCCAGCAGCCAAGATCGGGGGGCTAATGAAAAACTGTTTTTT. Protein: CASSQDRGANEKLFF. The chain uses TRBV4-3 and TRBJ1-4, with TRBD1 as a possible D gene (5 bases). This CDR3 has 15 residues. Germline V gives CDR1 LGHNA, CDR2 YSLEER. The V gene lost 0 bases and the J gene lost 3 bases, with 8 bases spanning the gap.

The genes are TRBV11-2 and TRBJ2-3; D ambiguous. CDR3 length: 12 amino acids. The V end lost 7 bases, the J end lost 0 bases, and 5 bases lay between the germline ends. Germline-derived CDR1 and CDR2 are SGHAT and FQNNGV. The CDR3 is CASTPSTDTQYF. The CDR3 nucleotides are TGTGCCAGCACCCCTAGCACAGATACGCAGTATTTT.

This clone was observed a few times. The rearrangement joins TRBV10-3 to TRBJ1-1; no firm D call. The CDR3 consists of 15 residues. Trimming removed 11 bases from V and 1 base from J, with 20 bases in between. Per germline, CDR1 ENHRY and CDR2 SYGVKD. DNA of the CDR3: TGTGCCTCTCGGGAGGCGGGCACCTCGAACACTGAAGCTTTCTTT. It yields the protein CASREAGTSNTEAFF.

This chain links TRBV7-3 with TRBJ2-3, with D unresolved. The CDR3 runs to 17 residues. Germline lookup yields CDR1 SGHTA and CDR2 FQGTGA. V was shortened by 5 bases and J by 2 bases, with 20 bases between the two germline ends. CDR3 residues: CASSPRSAEKPTDTQYF. For the CDR3, the DNA is TGTGCCAGCAGCCCAAGATCGGCGGAGAAACCCACAGATACGCAGTATTTT.

The CDR3 coding sequence is TGTGCCAGCAGCTGGGGGGGCCAAGGTAAAGAGACCCAGTACTTC. It encodes CASSWGGQGKETQYF. The chain uses TRBV5-4 and TRBJ2-5, with a possible D match to TRBD2 (7 bases). The CDR3 extends over 15 amino acids. V was trimmed by 3 bases and J by 3 bases, leaving 15 bases between them. Germline V lookup: CDR1 SGHNT, CDR2 YYREEE (reference sequence).

V usage is TRBV15 and J usage is TRBJ1-6; 7 bases align to TRBD1. CDR1 is LNHNV, CDR2 YYDKDF, per germline (reference sequence). This CDR3 has 14 amino acids. With 4 bases clipped from V and 7 bases from J, the junction kept 4 bases outside the gene matches. The CDR3 DNA reads as TGTGCCACCAGCATAACAGGGGCCAATTCACCCCTCCACTTT. Translation gives CATSITGANSPLHF.

In this sample, this clone turned up a few times. The gene calls are TRBV6-5 and TRBJ2-7; no clear D gene. V lost 5 bases and J 1 base, leaving 15 bases between the germline ends. Germline V gene data show CDR1 as MNHEY and CDR2 as SVGAGI. There are 15 residues in the CDR3. CDR3 nucleotide sequence: TGTGCCAGCAGTCTATCCCCTACGGAGTCCTACGAGCAGTACTTC. This codes for CASSLSPTESYEQYF.